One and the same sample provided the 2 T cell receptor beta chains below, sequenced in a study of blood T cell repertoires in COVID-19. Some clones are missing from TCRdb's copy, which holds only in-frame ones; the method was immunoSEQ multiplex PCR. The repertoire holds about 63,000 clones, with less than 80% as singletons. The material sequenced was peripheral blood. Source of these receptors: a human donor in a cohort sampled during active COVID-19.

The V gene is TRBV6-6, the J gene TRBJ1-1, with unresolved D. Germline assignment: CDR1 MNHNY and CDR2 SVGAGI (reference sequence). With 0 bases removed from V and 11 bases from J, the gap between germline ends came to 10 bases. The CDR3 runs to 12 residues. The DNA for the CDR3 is TGTGCCAGCAGTTACTCCGCGGTTAGGGCTTTCTTT. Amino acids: CASSYSAVRAFF.

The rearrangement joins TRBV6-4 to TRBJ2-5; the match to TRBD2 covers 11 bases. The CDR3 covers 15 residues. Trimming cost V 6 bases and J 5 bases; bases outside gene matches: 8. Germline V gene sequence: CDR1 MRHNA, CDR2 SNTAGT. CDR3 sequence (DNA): TGTGCCAGCAGCGTAGCGGGAGGGCCGGCGGAGACCCAGTACTTC. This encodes CASSVAGGPAETQYF.